This is a list of T cell receptor beta chains from one sample in a study of T cells after yellow fever vaccination. TCRdb fed the 5' RACE reads into MiXCR, producing one record per CDR3 protein. The table has 600,000 to 750,000 distinct CDR3 sequences, 10% to 15% seen once. This specimen consisted of PBMCs, obtained on the day of the yellow fever booster vaccination. The receptors derive from a man aged 25 to 40 who received the YFV17D yellow fever vaccine. CDR3s leave out the opening cysteine and the closing phenylalanine or tryptophan. The D gene is left open where the match is weak. Rows may omit the clone size; those that give it use once, few, many or a size class.

d_call	v_call	j_call	clone_size	cdr3_aa
-	TRBV7-9	TRBJ1-2	few	ASTRRKDPDYGYT
-	TRBV20-1	TRBJ2-7	-	SARQWGEQY
-	TRBV28	TRBJ2-7	once	ASSPPSPEQY
TRBD1	TRBV12-3/TRBV12-4	TRBJ1-4	-	ASGDRGSTNEKLF
-	TRBV7-2	TRBJ1-2	-	ASSSTAGAYGYT
-	TRBV20-1	TRBJ2-2	-	SATYTGELF
-	TRBV7-9	TRBJ2-6	few	ASSAGRGPGANVLT
-	TRBV29-1	TRBJ2-1	few	SVEDRAPGQF
TRBD1	TRBV5-6	TRBJ2-4	few	ASSPSTGFNIQY
TRBD1	TRBV25-1	TRBJ2-1	-	ASSGDRAKYNEQF
TRBD2	TRBV6-5	TRBJ2-7	-	ASRLLAGESYEQY
TRBD2	TRBV20-1	TRBJ2-1	-	SAQAGAVSYNEQF
-	TRBV28	TRBJ2-1	-	ASSLFSRVVI
-	TRBV29-1	TRBJ1-2	many	SVGHLDYT
TRBD2	TRBV20-1	TRBJ2-1	-	SARDLVAGEYNEQF
TRBD2	TRBV20-1	TRBJ2-1	-	SATGGTSGLNEQF
-	TRBV11-3	TRBJ2-5	few	ASPRESQETQY
-	TRBV20-1	TRBJ2-7	-	SARAWGNSYEQY
-	TRBV7-9	TRBJ2-4	few	ASSSPEGKNIQY
TRBD2	TRBV20-1	TRBJ2-1	few	SPLAGSRINEQF
-	TRBV5-4	TRBJ2-6	-	ASSSGRASGANVLT
TRBD1	TRBV5-5	TRBJ2-1	once	ASSFLTGDNEQF
-	TRBV12-3/TRBV12-4	TRBJ1-5	many	ASSLWGQPQH
-	TRBV20-1	TRBJ2-5	-	SAQHRRTGEGETQY
-	TRBV12-3/TRBV12-4	TRBJ2-2	many	ASRGPNTGELF